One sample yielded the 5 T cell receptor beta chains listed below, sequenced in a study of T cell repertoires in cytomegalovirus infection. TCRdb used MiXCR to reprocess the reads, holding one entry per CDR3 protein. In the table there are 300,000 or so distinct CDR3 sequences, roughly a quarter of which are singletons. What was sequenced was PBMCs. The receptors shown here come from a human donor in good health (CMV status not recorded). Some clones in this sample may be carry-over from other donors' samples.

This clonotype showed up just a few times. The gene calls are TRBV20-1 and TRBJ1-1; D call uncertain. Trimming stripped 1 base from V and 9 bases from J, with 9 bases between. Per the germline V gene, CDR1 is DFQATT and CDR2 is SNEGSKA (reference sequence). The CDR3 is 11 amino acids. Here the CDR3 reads CSARGNRKAFF. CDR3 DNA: TGCAGTGCTAGAGGCAATCGGAAAGCTTTCTTT.

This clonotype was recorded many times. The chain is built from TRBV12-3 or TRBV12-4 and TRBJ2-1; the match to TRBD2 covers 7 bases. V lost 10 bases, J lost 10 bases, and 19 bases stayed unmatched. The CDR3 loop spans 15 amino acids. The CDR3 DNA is TGTGCCACTATTGACCCAGGTGGATCCGGGGGGGAGCAGTTCTTC. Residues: CATIDPGGSGGEQFF.

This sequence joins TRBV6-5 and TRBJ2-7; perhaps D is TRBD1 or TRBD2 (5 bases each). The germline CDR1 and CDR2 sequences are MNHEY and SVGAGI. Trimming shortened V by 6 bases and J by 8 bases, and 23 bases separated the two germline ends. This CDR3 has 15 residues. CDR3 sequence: CASSQEGTDPLKQYF. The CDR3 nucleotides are TGTGCCAGCAGCCAAGAGGGGACGGACCCCCTGAAGCAGTACTTC.

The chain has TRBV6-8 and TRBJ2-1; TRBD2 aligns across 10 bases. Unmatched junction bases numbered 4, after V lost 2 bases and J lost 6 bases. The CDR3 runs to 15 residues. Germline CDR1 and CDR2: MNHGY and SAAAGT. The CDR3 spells CASSYRAGGSNEQFF. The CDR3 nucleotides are TGTGCCAGCAGTTACAGAGCGGGAGGGAGCAATGAGCAGTTCTTC.

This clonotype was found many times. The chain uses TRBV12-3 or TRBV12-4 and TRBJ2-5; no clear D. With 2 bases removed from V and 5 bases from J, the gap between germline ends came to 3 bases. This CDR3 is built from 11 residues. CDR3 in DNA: TGTGCCAGCAGTTTATACGAGACCCAGTACTTC. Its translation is CASSLYETQYF.